This T cell receptor beta chain came from a study of naive and memory T cell subsets. This clonotype was counted ten times or more. Its target is unknown. Whole blood, 2.5 ml, came from adult healthy volunteers. The library had UMIs added by 3' ligation of an oligonucleotide to TCR cDNA. Cells were not sorted; total RNA input targeted 1 to 1000 ng. Alpha and beta constant region primers primed reverse transcription for blood and skin samples. TCRdb fed the 5' RACE reads into MiXCR, producing one record per CDR3 protein. Here the sample spans about 22,000 distinct CDR3 sequences, about 4% being singletons. Findings and caveats of the study: Potentially, T cell activation and differentiation skew this RNA-based measurement.

Germline lookup yields CDR1 LNHDA and CDR2 SQIVND (reference sequence). The V gene lost 3 bases and the J gene lost 2 bases, with 5 bases spanning the gap. The CDR3 has 14 amino acids. The rearrangement links TRBV19 to TRBJ2-6; D tentatively fits TRBD1 or TRBD2 (5 bases each). The clonotype comes from a male donor in good health. The CDR3: CASSMGAGANVLTF. The CDR3 region has the DNA TGTGCCAGTAGTATGGGGGCTGGGGCCAACGTCCTGACTTTC.